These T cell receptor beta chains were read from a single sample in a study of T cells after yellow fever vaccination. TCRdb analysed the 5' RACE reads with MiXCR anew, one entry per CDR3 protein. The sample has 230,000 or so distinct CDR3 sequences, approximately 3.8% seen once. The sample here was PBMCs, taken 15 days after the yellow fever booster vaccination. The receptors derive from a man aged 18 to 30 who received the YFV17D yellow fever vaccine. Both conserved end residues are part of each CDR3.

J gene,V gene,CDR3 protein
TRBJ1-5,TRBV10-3,CAISGDSYSNQPQHF
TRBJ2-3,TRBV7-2,CASSQTGTTDTQYF
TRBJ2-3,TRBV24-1,CATSDLGQPDTQYF
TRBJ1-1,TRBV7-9,CANHRTNTEAFF
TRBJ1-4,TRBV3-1,CASSEWSNEKLFF
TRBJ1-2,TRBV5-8,CASRTGQGIGGYTF
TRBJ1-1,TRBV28,CASETGVYTEAFF
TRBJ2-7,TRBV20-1,CSARRGQSYEQYF
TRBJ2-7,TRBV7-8,CASSLSGFPYEQYF
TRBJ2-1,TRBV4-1,CASSRIPGQTHIEQFF
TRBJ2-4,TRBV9,CASGPFLAKNIQYF
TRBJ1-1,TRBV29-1,CSAYRVSDTEAFF
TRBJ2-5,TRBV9,CASSSGTSVQETQYF
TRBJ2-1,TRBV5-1,CASSLLPTRRNEQFF
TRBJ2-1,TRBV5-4,CATAGSSYNEQFF
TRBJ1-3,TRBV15,CATSRDKSANTIYF
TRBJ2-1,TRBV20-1,CSALGLAGSNEQFF
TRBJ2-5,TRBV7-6,CASSPTGGPMETQYF
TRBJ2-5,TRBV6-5,CASCMTLAEETQYF
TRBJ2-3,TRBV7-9,CASSRPGAGGADTQYF
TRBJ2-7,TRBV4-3,CASSQVGGGSSYEQYF
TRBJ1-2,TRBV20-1,CSASRPGRRDYGYTF